This T cell receptor beta chain derives from a study of shared clonotypes between healthy human individuals. The CDR3 runs 13 residues. Trimming cost V 1 base and J 2 bases, with 7 bases left between them. Germline lookup yields CDR1 SGHNT and CDR2 YYREEE (reference sequence). This clone was seen once. At the DNA level, this CDR3 is encoded by other sequences in the same sample as well. Here immunoSEQ multiplex PCR was the method, and the copy in TCRdb shows in-frame clones only, minus some. The sample records 1,400,000 or so clones, about 98.5% being singletons. The chain has TRBV5-4 and TRBJ2-7, with D possibly being TRBD1 or TRBD2 (6 bases each). What was sequenced was naive CD4+ T cells sorted from blood. Regarding subset: CD45RA+ positively selected. The sequence was obtained from a man younger than 40 in good health. The CDR3 is CASSLRGAYEQYF. The CDR3 DNA reads TGTGCCAGCAGCTTGAGGGGGGCCTACGAGCAGTACTTC.